Detailed here is one T cell receptor (beta chain). Germline loops: CDR1 SGHRS, CDR2 YFSETQ. Trimming took 4 bases from V and 2 from J; bases not matched to a gene: 9. The length of the CDR3 is 15 residues. Authors' data handling: Amplification from reference gene primers served as the basis for estimated nucleated cell counts. Sequencing was performed with immunoSEQ multiplex PCR; in TCRdb, only in-frame clones are kept and a portion is missing. V, J and clone size reflect that table, while D and trimming were determined from the DNA. The sample comprises some 87,000 clones, over 75% of which are singletons, and approximately 25% rests with the top ten. The data stem from a study of blood T cell repertoires in COVID-19. About the research overall: The origin of the acute and convalescent COVID-19 samples was the United States, Italy and Spain. T cells, B-cell-depleted T cells, or PBMCs provided the cDNA or gDNA that served as material.

The chain joins TRBV5-1 to TRBJ2-7, with 7 nucleotides matching TRBD2. The specimen sequenced was peripheral blood. The TCR comes from an elderly man with active or convalescent COVID-19. The CDR3 nucleotides are TGCGCCAGCAGCCCCCGGGGGGTCGAAGCCTACGAGCAGTACTTC. This encodes CASSPRGVEAYEQYF.